The next 20 T cell receptor beta chains were all read from a single sample in a study of blood T cell repertoires in COVID-19. Using immunoSEQ multiplex PCR, the repertoire was profiled, and TCRdb retains in-frame clones only, with some absent. The table lists fewer than 80,000 clones, 86% of them singletons. The sequenced sample was peripheral blood. The source is a man older than 75 with COVID-19, enrolled during active disease.

The chain is built from TRBV6-5 and TRBJ1-4, with D hard to call. Germline CDR1 is MNHEY and CDR2 is SVGAGI. Trimming removed 2 bases from V and 8 bases from J, with 18 bases in between. This CDR3 has 16 amino acids. Here the CDR3 DNA reads TGTGCCAGCAGTTACGTGAGCGCGTCTGCGGGAGAAAAACTGTTTTTT. It is translated as CASSYVSASAGEKLFF.

This chain joins TRBV7-2 and TRBJ2-5; D remains ambiguous. V gave up 3 bases and J gave up 3 bases, with 8 bases separating them. CDR1 and CDR2 from the germline V gene are SGHTA and FQGNSA. This CDR3 has 13 amino acids. This CDR3 reads CASSLLLKETQYF. DNA for the CDR3: TGTGCCAGCAGCTTGCTACTAAAAGAGACCCAGTACTTC. Full variable domain (outside the CDR3, taken from reference TRBV7-2 and TRBJ2-5): GAGVSQSPSNKVTEKGKDVELRCDPISGHTALYWYRQSLGQGLEFLIYFQGNSAPDKSGLPSDRFSAERTGGSVSTLTIQRTQQEDSAVYLCASSLLLKETQYFGPGTRLLVL.

The chain is built from TRBV9 and TRBJ2-2; 7 bases are a match to TRBD1. In germline, CDR1 is SGDLS, CDR2 YYNGEE. CDR3 length: 15 amino acids. V trimming: 0 bases; J trimming: 5 bases; junction bases outside the gene matches: 4. The CDR3 DNA sequence: TGTGCCAGCAGCGTAGACCCACAGGGGACCGGGGAGCTGTTTTTT. As protein: CASSVDPQGTGELFF.

This clone was seen a handful of times. The V call is TRBV3-1 (or the pseudogene TRBV3-2), the J call TRBJ1-5; no definite D call. From germline, CDR1 is LGHDT and CDR2 YNNKEL (reference sequence). This CDR3 spans 14 amino acids. V was clipped by 0 bases and J by 9 bases, with 12 bases between them. CDR3 in amino acids: CASSQDFGSPPQHF. The CDR3 nucleotides read TGTGCCAGCAGCCAAGATTTCGGGTCTCCGCCCCAGCATTTT.

V is TRBV6-6 and J is TRBJ2-7, with D unclear. CDR1 is MNHNY, CDR2 SVGAGI, per germline (reference sequence). The germline V and J ends were trimmed by 0 bases and 2 bases, with 14 bases remaining between them. The CDR3 length is 16 residues. The CDR3 coding sequence is TGTGCCAGCAGTTACTCGAGAGCCCGCCGGGCCTACGAGCAGTACTTC. Translation gives CASSYSRARRAYEQYF.

For the CDR3, the DNA is TGTGCCAGCAGTTGGGGTTGGGGGCCAGGAAACACCATATATTTT. This sequence encodes CASSWGWGPGNTIYF. V usage is TRBV6-6 and J usage is TRBJ1-3; the D gene is possibly TRBD1 (6 bases). Germline-derived CDR1 and CDR2 are MNHNY and SVGAGI (reference sequence). Trimming left V 4 bases short and J 4 bases short, with 14 bases between. This CDR3 contains 15 residues.

The chain uses TRBV5-1 and TRBJ1-1; D may be TRBD1 (5 bases). This CDR3 is built from 14 residues. Deletions cut 3 bases from V and 1 base from J, with 10 bases between. CDR1 and CDR2 from the germline V gene are SGHRS and YFSETQ. The CDR3 protein is CASSSLGQNTEAFF. The CDR3, as DNA: TGCGCCAGCAGCTCCTTGGGGCAGAACACTGAAGCTTTCTTT.

This clone is a singleton in its sample. The rearrangement uses TRBV4-1 and TRBJ2-7, with 8 positions matching TRBD1. The CDR3 runs 15 residues. From germline, CDR1 is MGHRA and CDR2 YSYEKL. V shed 0 bases and J 4 bases; nucleotides not matched to a gene: 5. DNA of the CDR3: TGCGCCAGCAGCCAAGACCCCCGACAGGGGTACGAGCAGTACTTC. This translates into CASSQDPRQGYEQYF.

The table lists this clone with a count of one. The chain is built from TRBV6-6 and TRBJ1-5; 7 bases match TRBD1. The V segment lost 5 bases and the J segment 2 bases; nucleotides outside the gene matches: 15. This CDR3 comprises 18 residues. From germline, CDR1 is MNHNY and CDR2 SVGAGI (reference sequence). As DNA, the CDR3 is TGTGCCAGCAGTCATTACCCAATGACAGGGATGGGCAATCAGCCCCAGCATTTT. Its protein is CASSHYPMTGMGNQPQHF.

The chain combines TRBV7-9 with TRBJ1-6; D gene unclear. The CDR3 runs to 15 residues. V lost 5 bases, J lost 8 bases, and 16 bases lay in between. From germline, CDR1 is SEHNR and CDR2 FQNEAQ (reference sequence). The CDR3, as DNA: TGTGCCAGCAGCCCGCTATATCCTCTCCATTCACCCCTCCACTTT. This encodes CASSPLYPLHSPLHF.

The J gene is TRBJ1-2, the V gene TRBV28, with 8 positions matching TRBD1. Looked up from germline, CDR1 is MDHEN and CDR2 is SYDVKM. This CDR3 contains 18 residues. Losses at the gene ends were 5 bases for V and 4 bases for J; bases not matched to a gene: 18. The CDR3 DNA follows: TGTGCCAGCAGTACCCCGGAGGCAGGGGGCGATAGTATCTATGGCTACACCTTC. It encodes CASSTPEAGGDSIYGYTF.

The chain links TRBV18 to TRBJ1-3; 7 bases align to TRBD1. Germline-derived CDR1 and CDR2 are KGHSH and LQKENI. The V gene end was trimmed by 6 bases and the J gene end by 7 bases; junction bases not matched to a gene: 9. The CDR3 consists of 14 residues. This CDR3 reads CASSLNRGDNTIYF. CDR3 nucleotides: TGTGCCAGCTCGCTCAACAGGGGAGACAACACCATATATTTT.

The chain carries TRBV5-1 and TRBJ1-4, with 9 bases aligning to TRBD1. This CDR3 region has 14 residues. Germline CDR1 and CDR2: SGHRS and YFSETQ. V was clipped by 4 bases and J by 5 bases; unmatched bases: 3. The DNA for the CDR3 is TGCGCCAGCAGCCCGGACAGGGGCAATGAAAAACTGTTTTTT. It codes for CASSPDRGNEKLFF.

The genes are TRBV9 and TRBJ2-1; TRBD1 matches at 7 bases. CDR3 length: 14 amino acids. The V gene end was trimmed by 5 bases and the J gene end by 10 bases; junction bases not matched to a gene: 12. Germline V gene lookup returns CDR1 SGDLS and CDR2 YYNGEE. The CDR3 DNA reads TGTGCCAGCAGGGGGGACCCTCTACAGGGGGAGCAGTTCTTC. Translation gives CASRGDPLQGEQFF.

The rearrangement links TRBV7-6 to TRBJ2-7, with D tentatively TRBD1 (7 bases). Germline V gene sequence: CDR1 SGHVS, CDR2 FNYEAQ. Trimming took 6 bases from V and 3 from J, leaving 27 bases between them. This CDR3 has 18 amino acids. The CDR3 DNA is TGTGCCAGCAGTCTGCAGGGGGGTTTTGCAGGGGGTGACTACGAGCAGTACTTC. It codes for CASSLQGGFAGGDYEQYF.

V gene TRBV2 combines with J gene TRBJ1-3; D unresolved. The V end lost 4 bases, the J end lost 0 bases, and 13 bases lay between the germline ends. The CDR3 is 16 amino acids. Germline V gene sequence: CDR1 SNHLY, CDR2 FYNNEI. CDR3 in DNA: TGTGCCAGCAGTGCGAACACACCAACCTCTGGAAACACCATATATTTT. Protein product: CASSANTPTSGNTIYF.

This chain links TRBV7-3 with TRBJ1-3; TRBD1 aligns across 12 bases. CDR1 is SGHTA, CDR2 FQGTGA, per germline. The CDR3 contains 17 residues. V lost 1 base and J lost 3; bases outside the gene matches: 4. Here the CDR3 reads CASSLRGDRGLGNTIYF. The CDR3 DNA reads as TGTGCCAGCAGCTTAAGAGGGGACAGGGGGCTTGGAAACACCATATATTTT.

J is TRBJ2-2 and V is TRBV9, with 9 bases that match TRBD2. The CDR3 loop spans 17 amino acids. J lost 7 bases, V lost 7 bases, and 17 bases had no gene match. Per germline, CDR1 SGDLS and CDR2 YYNGEE. The CDR3 nucleotides are TGTGCCAGCCGCGGCCCGGGGGCGGGGGGGCCGTACGGGGAGCTGTTTTTT. Its translation is CASRGPGAGGPYGELFF.

The chain joins TRBV29-1 to TRBJ1-2; 10 bases align to TRBD1. The V and J ends lost 7 bases and 7 bases, in that order; junction bases with no gene match: 3. CDR1 and CDR2 from the germline V gene are SQVTM and ANQGSEA. The CDR3 loop spans 11 amino acids. CDR3 in DNA: TGCAGCGGACAGGGGGCGGGTGGCTACACCTTC. It encodes CSGQGAGGYTF.

The chain joins TRBV9 to TRBJ1-5, with 9 bases aligning to TRBD1. The V and J ends lost 0 bases and 11 bases, in that order; junction bases with no gene match: 3. The V gene's germline CDR1 is SGDLS and CDR2 YYNGEE. CDR3 length: 13 residues. The CDR3 nucleotides read TGTGCCAGCAGCGTAGACAGGGACAGGGCCCAGCATTTT. Its protein is CASSVDRDRAQHF.